The 24 T cell receptor beta chains reported below all come from one sample, sequenced in a study of T cell responses to AZD1222 COVID-19 vaccine. Assay used: immunoSEQ multiplex PCR; TCRdb lists only in-frame clones, some missing. The repertoire holds about 97,000 clones, with 70% to 90% as singletons. This specimen consisted of peripheral blood, obtained on day 0 of AZD1222 vaccination. These TCRs come from an adult in good health.

This rearrangement joins TRBV2 to TRBJ2-2, with D tentatively TRBD1 or TRBD2 (5 bases each). The V gene lost 5 bases and the J gene lost 8 bases, with 15 bases spanning the gap. This CDR3 is built from 14 residues. CDR1 is SNHLY and CDR2 is FYNNEI in the germline V gene. CDR3 sequence: CASSYGAMGGELFF. In DNA, the CDR3 is TGTGCCAGCAGTTACGGGGCCATGGGTGGGGAGCTGTTTTTT.

The V call is TRBV2, the J call TRBJ2-5; 14 nucleotides agree with TRBD2. Germline CDR1 and CDR2: SNHLY and FYNNEI. There are 15 residues in the CDR3. The ends lost 6 bases at V and 4 bases at J; junction bases unmatched: 4. The CDR3 spells CASRTSGGARETQYF. As DNA, the CDR3 is TGTGCCAGCAGGACTAGCGGGGGGGCACGAGAGACCCAGTACTTC.

The CDR3 loop is CASSGPGNQPQHF. The CDR3 bases are TGTGCCAGCAGTGGCCCTGGTAATCAGCCCCAGCATTTT. This chain joins TRBV25-1 and TRBJ1-5; D is uncertain. Trimming stripped 4 bases from V and 4 bases from J, with 8 bases between. The germline V gene encodes CDR1 MGHDK and CDR2 SYGVNS. The CDR3 has 13 amino acids.

This clone was seen only once. This chain links TRBV5-6 with TRBJ1-5; no reliable D call. V dropped 2 bases and J dropped 5 bases, with 14 bases sitting between them. The CDR3 loop spans 15 amino acids. Germline V gene lookup returns CDR1 SGHDT and CDR2 YYEEEE. CDR3 bases: TGTGCCAGCAGCTTTGGCAGTCTCGGGGATCAGCCCCAGCATTTT. Its translation: CASSFGSLGDQPQHF.

This clone was observed once. CDR3 sequence: CASSIRENTEAFF. The CDR3, as DNA: TGTGCCAGCTCAATCCGAGAGAACACTGAAGCTTTCTTT. The rearrangement joins TRBV18 to TRBJ1-1; D not certain. The CDR3 contains 13 residues. Trimming removed 5 bases from V and 1 base from J, with 8 bases in between. Per germline, CDR1 KGHSH and CDR2 LQKENI.

The J gene is TRBJ1-2, the V gene TRBV5-1; D gene ambiguous. Germline V CDR1 and CDR2: SGHRS, YFSETQ. Trimming stripped 0 bases from V and 4 bases from J, with 7 bases between. This CDR3 has 13 amino acids. The CDR3 spells CASSLVQSYGYTF. The CDR3, as DNA: TGCGCCAGCAGCTTGGTCCAGAGCTATGGCTACACCTTC. Full variable domain (remainder filled in from reference TRBV5-1 and TRBJ1-2): KAGVTQTPRYLIKTRGQQVTLSCSPISGHRSVSWYQQTPGQGLQFLFEYFSETQRNKGNFPGRFSGRQFSNSRSEMNVSTLELGDSALYLCASSLVQSYGYTFGSGTRLTVV.

The chain carries TRBV25-1 and TRBJ1-6; D is unresolved. Germline assignment: CDR1 MGHDK and CDR2 SYGVNS. The CDR3 is 16 residues long. V was clipped by 0 bases and J by 9 bases, with 15 bases between them. The CDR3 sequence: CASSEYSGSLGSPLHF. CDR3 sequence (DNA): TGTGCCAGCAGTGAATACAGCGGCTCCTTAGGTTCACCCCTCCACTTT. Drawing the rest from reference TRBV25-1 and TRBJ1-6, the complete variable domain is EADIYQTPRYLVIGTGKKITLECSQTMGHDKMYWYQQDPGMELHLIHYSYGVNSTEKGDLSSESTVSRIRTEHFPLTLESARPSHTSQYLCASSEYSGSLGSPLHFGNGTRLTVT.

This clone came up a few times. The chain recombines TRBV5-4 with TRBJ1-3, with D perhaps TRBD1 (5 bases). Between the trimmed V and J ends, which lost 0 bases and 4 bases, there was a span of 5 bases. This CDR3 is 13 amino acids long. Germline CDR1 and CDR2: SGHNT and YYREEE (reference sequence). The DNA of the CDR3 is TGTGCCAGCAGCTTGGACAGGGGAAACACCATATATTTT. The encoded protein is CASSLDRGNTIYF.

The rearrangement links TRBV4-1 to TRBJ1-1; D remains unclear. This CDR3 has 13 residues. From germline, CDR1 is MGHRA and CDR2 YSYEKL. V lost 0 bases, J lost 1 base, and 3 bases lay in between. The CDR3 loop is CASSQEENTEAFF. The CDR3 DNA reads as TGCGCCAGCAGCCAAGAGGAGAACACTGAAGCTTTCTTT.

The chain is built from TRBV29-1 and TRBJ2-7; TRBD1 agrees at 7 bases. Trimming removed 3 bases from V and 0 bases from J; junction bases left unmatched: 5. The germline CDR1 and CDR2 sequences are SQVTM and ANQGSEA. The CDR3 sequence is 14 residues long. The CDR3 loop reads CSVDPQGDSYEQYF. The CDR3 nucleotides read TGCAGCGTTGATCCCCAGGGGGACTCCTACGAGCAGTACTTC.

This clone appeared once. The V and J genes are TRBV11-1 and TRBJ2-1; a possible D gene is TRBD2 (6 bases). Deletions cut 3 bases from V and 8 bases from J, with 14 bases between. Germline loops: CDR1 SGHAT, CDR2 FQDESV (reference sequence). This CDR3 has 14 amino acids. As DNA, the CDR3 is TGTGCCAGCAGCTTGGGGGGTTTTATGGATGAGCAGTTCTTC. It is translated as CASSLGGFMDEQFF.

The rearrangement uses TRBV6-5 and TRBJ1-1; D not resolved. The germline V and J ends were trimmed by 5 bases and 11 bases, with 9 bases remaining between them. Germline CDR1 and CDR2: MNHEY and SVGAGI. This CDR3 has 10 residues. As DNA, the CDR3 is TGTGCCAGCAGTCACATGGGCGCTTTCTTT. As protein: CASSHMGAFF.

Only a few counts were recorded for this clone. J is TRBJ2-7 and V is TRBV6-4; D gene uncertain. CDR1 MRHNA and CDR2 SNTAGT come from the germline V gene. The CDR3 has 11 residues. The V and J ends lost 2 bases and 4 bases respectively, with 3 bases between them. DNA for the CDR3: TGTGCCAGCAGTGACAGGTACGAGCAGTACTTC. This encodes CASSDRYEQYF.

The CDR3 reads CASSLGARRMNTEAFF. CDR3 nucleotide sequence: TGTGCCAGCAGCTTAGGAGCTCGGCGAATGAACACTGAAGCTTTCTTT. The rearrangement uses TRBV7-6 and TRBJ1-1; no clear D gene. V lost 1 base, J lost 0 bases, and 12 bases lay in between. This CDR3 contains 16 residues. Looked up from germline, CDR1 is SGHVS and CDR2 is FNYEAQ.

V and J are TRBV7-8 and TRBJ2-7, with D possibly TRBD1 on 6 matching bases. V was cut by 1 base and J by 9 bases, with 10 bases left in between. The CDR3 totals 12 residues. Germline CDR1 and CDR2: SGHVS and FQNEAQ. As DNA, the CDR3 is TGTGCCAGCAGCTTAGGTCTACAGGGGCAGTACTTC. Translating gives CASSLGLQGQYF.

V gene TRBV30 combines with J gene TRBJ2-1; D is possibly TRBD1 or TRBD2 (5 bases each). The CDR3 has 17 residues. Germline V gene lookup returns CDR1 GTSNPN and CDR2 SVGIG (reference sequence). Trimming stripped 1 base from V and 7 bases from J, with 23 bases between. The CDR3 reads CAWSGLSWQGAWNEQFF. As DNA, the CDR3 is TGTGCCTGGAGTGGGCTTAGCTGGCAGGGAGCCTGGAATGAGCAGTTCTTC.

This chain joins TRBV12-3 or TRBV12-4 and TRBJ1-4; D is possibly TRBD1 (5 bases). The V gene lost 6 bases and the J gene lost 4 bases, with 9 bases spanning the gap. The length of the CDR3 is 13 residues. CDR3 in DNA: TGTGCCAGCAGGGACCAGGGTAATGAAAAACTGTTTTTT. This gives the protein CASRDQGNEKLFF.

DNA of the CDR3: TGTGCCAGCAGCTCGCCTCAGTCTAGCGGGGGTTCAGGGGGTGAGCAGTTCTTC. It codes for CASSSPQSSGGSGGEQFF. The V gene is TRBV7-9, the J gene TRBJ2-1, with TRBD2 identical over 10 bases. V trimming: 4 bases; J trimming: 9 bases; junction bases outside the gene matches: 18. The germline gives CDR1 SEHNR, CDR2 FQNEAQ (reference sequence). This CDR3 comprises 18 residues.

V usage is TRBV6-1 and J usage is TRBJ2-6; 8 nucleotides align to TRBD1. The CDR3 is 17 residues long. V shed 3 bases and J 0 bases; nucleotides not matched to a gene: 4. Germline CDR1 MNHNS, CDR2 SASEGT. In DNA, the CDR3 is TGTGCCAGCAGTGAGGGGGACAGGCCCTCTGGGGCCAACGTCCTGACTTTC. Translation: CASSEGDRPSGANVLTF.

This chain links TRBV30 with TRBJ2-3; possible D gene TRBD2, 6 bases. V was cut by 6 bases and J by 3 bases, with 16 bases left in between. The CDR3 covers 14 residues. Germline V CDR1 and CDR2: GTSNPN, SVGIG (reference sequence). This chain's CDR3 is CACRDSILTDTQYF. The CDR3 DNA reads as TGTGCCTGCCGGGACTCGATACTGACAGATACGCAGTATTTT.

The J gene is TRBJ1-2, the V gene TRBV4-2, with 7 bases that match TRBD1. J gave up 1 base and V 3 bases, and 8 bases lay outside the gene matches. The CDR3 is 16 residues long. Looked up from germline, CDR1 is LGHNA and CDR2 is YNFKEQ. The DNA of the CDR3 is TGTGCCAGCAGCCAGTACTCCCAGGGGGTTAACTATGGCTACACCTTC. It encodes CASSQYSQGVNYGYTF.

The chain uses TRBV25-1 and TRBJ1-6; TRBD1 matches 10 bases. This CDR3 has 15 amino acids. The V gene's germline CDR1 is MGHDK and CDR2 SYGVNS. V shed 8 bases and J 11 bases; nucleotides not matched to a gene: 12. The CDR3 loop is CASSPGGTGAPPLHF. DNA for the CDR3: TGTGCCAGCTCACCAGGAGGGACAGGGGCCCCACCCCTCCACTTT.

The rearrangement joins TRBV18 to TRBJ1-2, with 7 bases that match TRBD1. This CDR3 region has 14 residues. Germline CDR1 is KGHSH and CDR2 is LQKENI. V was clipped by 0 bases and J by 8 bases; unmatched bases: 6. CDR3 DNA sequence: TGTGCCAGCTCACCACCGGGACAGAGCCACGGCTACACCTTC. This codes for CASSPPGQSHGYTF.

This clone was observed a single time. The chain has TRBV12-3 or TRBV12-4 and TRBJ1-1; tentative D call: TRBD1 (5 bases). Trimming removed 5 bases from V and 1 base from J, with 8 bases in between. The CDR3 length is 13 residues. The CDR3 DNA sequence: TGTGCCAGCAGTGTGGGGGGGAACACTGAAGCTTTCTTT. It yields the protein CASSVGGNTEAFF.